A single sample is the source of the 3 T cell receptor beta chains below, sequenced in a study of T cells in localized non-small cell lung cancer. Profiled with immunoSEQ multiplex PCR; TCRdb holds only in-frame clones, not every one. The profile shows about 83,000 clones, 70% to 90% of them singletons. The specimen comprised peripheral blood, sampled before any cancer treatment. These receptor sequences come from an older female donor with stage I lung adenocarcinoma.

This rearrangement joins TRBV7-9 to TRBJ2-5; 7 bases fit TRBD2. The length of the CDR3 is 16 residues. Germline trimming cut 5 bases from V and 2 bases from J; bases unmatched to any gene: 11. Per germline, CDR1 SEHNR and CDR2 FQNEAQ (reference sequence). CDR3 protein: CASSPAVGGRQETQYF. CDR3 sequence (DNA): TGTGCCAGCAGCCCAGCTGTGGGGGGGAGACAAGAGACCCAGTACTTC.

J is TRBJ1-6 and V is TRBV6-6, with TRBD1 matching over 10 bases. Germline CDR1 reads MNHNY; CDR2 reads SVGAGI (reference sequence). Trimming took 5 bases from V and 5 from J; bases not matched to a gene: 3. The CDR3 length is 15 residues. The CDR3 region is CASSRTGGNNSPLHF. The CDR3 nucleotides read TGTGCCAGCAGTCGGACAGGGGGGAATAATTCACCCCTCCACTTT.

This CDR3 reads CASSINRGPLDGYTF. The DNA for the CDR3 is TGTGCCAGTAGTATCAATCGGGGCCCATTAGATGGCTACACCTTC. The chain carries TRBV19 and TRBJ1-2; D is possibly TRBD1 (5 bases). Germline V gene sequence: CDR1 LNHDA, CDR2 SQIVND (reference sequence). The CDR3 length is 15 residues. Trimming shortened V by 3 bases and J by 6 bases, and 17 bases separated the two germline ends.